These 17 T cell receptor beta chains came from one sample sequenced in a study of T cell changes during pregnancy in multiple sclerosis. Assay: immunoSEQ multiplex PCR; the TCRdb copy retains only in-frame clones and omits some. The profile shows some 81,000 clones, 93% of them singletons. This sample comprised peripheral blood, obtained after pregnancy. The source is a female donor in good health, enrolled as a control in a pregnancy study.

The chain couples TRBV28 to TRBJ2-1, with 9 bases that match TRBD2. The CDR3 runs 16 residues. CDR1 MDHEN and CDR2 SYDVKM come from the germline V gene. With 5 bases clipped from V and 2 bases from J, the junction kept 7 bases outside the gene matches. The CDR3 loop reads CASSLRVAGAYNEQFF. The CDR3 DNA reads as TGTGCCAGCAGTCTTCGGGTAGCGGGAGCCTACAATGAGCAGTTCTTC.

The J gene is TRBJ2-5, the V gene TRBV10-3, with TRBD1 matching 7 bases. This CDR3 contains 12 residues. The germline gives CDR1 ENHRY, CDR2 SYGVKD. J lost 5 bases, V lost 7 bases, and 4 bases had no gene match. DNA of the CDR3: TGTGCCATCAAGGGGGCAAGGGAGACCCAGTACTTC. As protein: CAIKGARETQYF.

About this clone: One end of the junction does not line up with germline, which may come from a read error. The rearrangement links TRBV27 to TRBJ2-1; 13 nucleotides align to TRBD2. From germline, CDR1 is MNHEY and CDR2 SMNVEV (reference sequence). This CDR3 contains 15 residues. CDR3 bases: TGTGCCAGCACTTTACTAGCGGGGGGGCACAATGAGCAGTTCTTC. This codes for CASTLLAGGHNEQFF.

Written as DNA, the CDR3 is TGTGCCAGCAGCAATAAGCGGGGCACAGATACGCAGTATTTT. Translation: CASSNKRGTDTQYF. The chain uses TRBV21-1 and TRBJ2-3; the table gives TRBD2 as D, unverified against the DNA. TRBV21-1 counts as a pseudogene. This CDR3 comprises 14 residues.

This clone was recorded only once. The V gene is TRBV6-6, the J gene TRBJ1-2; 7 nucleotides line up with TRBD1. Germline V gene data show CDR1 as MNHNY and CDR2 as SVGAGI (reference sequence). V was pared by 7 bases and J by 3 bases, with 5 bases of the junction left unmatched. The length of the CDR3 is 13 residues. The CDR3 nucleotides are TGTGCCAGCACCCAGGGGGACTACTATGGCTACACCTTC. Encoded protein: CASTQGDYYGYTF.

The chain recombines TRBV7-8 with TRBJ2-2; 7 nucleotides match TRBD1. Germline V lookup: CDR1 SGHVS, CDR2 FQNEAQ. CDR3 length: 14 amino acids. V was pared by 4 bases and J by 4 bases, with 3 bases of the junction left unmatched. CDR3 sequence (DNA): TGTGCCAGCAGCTCGGACAGGACCACCGGGGAGCTGTTTTTT. The encoded protein is CASSSDRTTGELFF.

V and J are TRBV4-2 and TRBJ2-5; TRBD2 agrees at 8 bases. Germline V CDR1 and CDR2: LGHNA, YNFKEQ. The CDR3 contains 16 residues. V dropped 0 bases and J dropped 1; count of bases not matched to a gene: 4. The CDR3: CASSQDGGGFQETQYF. CDR3 bases: TGTGCCAGCAGCCAAGACGGGGGGGGTTTCCAAGAGACCCAGTACTTC.

The chain employs TRBV5-6 and TRBJ2-2; D is unresolved. The germline V gene has CDR1 SGHDT and CDR2 YYEEEE. The V end was cut by 2 bases, the J end by 7 bases, with 6 bases between. The CDR3 is made up of 12 amino acids. The CDR3 reads CASSFGSGELFF. Here the CDR3 DNA reads TGTGCCAGCAGCTTCGGTAGCGGGGAGCTGTTTTTT.

The chain carries TRBV5-6 and TRBJ2-1, with D hard to call. This CDR3 contains 13 residues. Germline lookup yields CDR1 SGHDT and CDR2 YYEEEE. Trimming stripped 2 bases from V and 9 bases from J, with 12 bases between. The CDR3 DNA reads TGTGCCAGCAGCTTAGAGACCACGGGTGAGCAGTTCTTC. Translating gives CASSLETTGEQFF.

The V gene is TRBV9, the J gene TRBJ2-7; D not resolved. This CDR3 is built from 13 residues. The V end was cut by 0 bases, the J end by 3 bases, with 7 bases between. Germline CDR1 reads SGDLS; CDR2 reads YYNGEE. The CDR3 protein is CASSVGGDYEQYF. The DNA of the CDR3 is TGTGCCAGCAGCGTAGGCGGAGACTACGAGCAGTACTTC.

This chain uses TRBV9 with TRBJ1-3; maybe TRBD1 (5 bases). V was trimmed by 5 bases and J by 0 bases, leaving 12 bases between them. The CDR3 is 15 residues long. CDR1 is SGDLS and CDR2 is YYNGEE in the germline V gene. CDR3 sequence reads: CASRRGDYSGNTIYF. CDR3 sequence (DNA): TGTGCCAGCAGACGGGGGGATTACTCTGGAAACACCATATATTTT. Based on the CDR3 plus reference TRBV9 and TRBJ1-3, the full variable domain is DSGVTQTPKHLITATGQRVTLRCSPRSGDLSVYWYQQSLDQGLQFLIQYYNGEERAKGNILERFSAQQFPDLHSELNLSSLELGDSALYFCASRRGDYSGNTIYFGEGSWLTVV.

The rearrangement uses TRBV2 and TRBJ2-2, with 10 nucleotides matching TRBD1. V lost 5 bases, J lost 0 bases, and 6 bases stayed unmatched. The CDR3 contains 17 residues. From germline, CDR1 is SNHLY and CDR2 FYNNEI. The CDR3 sequence: CASSWGGTGANTGELFF. The CDR3 nucleotides read TGTGCCAGCAGTTGGGGGGGGACAGGGGCGAACACCGGGGAGCTGTTTTTT.

This chain joins TRBV6-5 and TRBJ1-2; 9 nucleotides agree with TRBD1. The CDR3 totals 14 residues. Looked up from germline, CDR1 is MNHEY and CDR2 is SVGAGI. After removal of 2 bases from V and 8 bases from J, the junction contained 6 bases not matched to a gene. CDR3: CASSYGTGPRGYTF. The CDR3 DNA sequence: TGTGCCAGCAGTTACGGGACAGGGCCGCGAGGCTACACCTTC.

The chain has TRBV6-1 and TRBJ2-7; TRBD1 might be the D (5 bases). V was cut by 2 bases and J by 0 bases, with 5 bases left in between. Germline CDR1 MNHNS, CDR2 SASEGT. This CDR3 has 13 residues. The CDR3: CASSEQGSYEQYF. CDR3 nucleotides: TGTGCCAGCAGTGAACAGGGCTCCTACGAGCAGTACTTC.

The chain is built from TRBV5-4 and TRBJ1-2, with D tentatively TRBD1 (5 bases). Trimming took 4 bases from V and 4 from J, leaving 11 bases between them. The CDR3 consists of 13 residues. CDR1 is SGHNT and CDR2 is YYREEE in the germline V gene (reference sequence). The CDR3 reads CASSPLGGYGYTF. CDR3 DNA: TGTGCCAGCAGCCCGCTCGGGGGCTATGGCTACACCTTC.

The chain uses TRBV6-5 and TRBJ2-7, with a possible D match to TRBD2 (5 bases). The CDR3 has 13 residues. V was trimmed by 9 bases and J by 0 bases, leaving 12 bases between them. The germline V gene encodes CDR1 MNHEY and CDR2 SVGAGI. CDR3 residues: CASKNGDSYEQYF. Written as DNA, the CDR3 is TGTGCCAGTAAGAACGGGGACTCCTACGAGCAGTACTTC.

The chain uses TRBV4-2 and TRBJ1-6; D is possibly TRBD1 (6 bases). The V gene lost 0 bases and the J gene lost 0 bases, with 15 bases spanning the gap. CDR3 size: 19 residues. The germline gives CDR1 LGHNA, CDR2 YNFKEQ. CDR3 residues: CASSQEYRVAGSYNSPLHF. As DNA, the CDR3 is TGTGCCAGCAGCCAAGAGTACAGGGTGGCGGGCTCCTATAATTCACCCCTCCACTTT.